Presented here are 5 T cell receptor beta chains from one specimen sequenced in a study of blood T cells in healthy people across ages. A J-beta primer mix and a sample-barcoded 5' primer were used in a second PCR of roughly 6 to 12 cycles. One entry per CDR3 protein, called by TCRdb with MiXCR from the 5' RACE reads. The table has hundreds of thousands of distinct CDR3 sequences, 58% seen once. Source material: blood. The receptors shown here come from a man aged 55-75 years in good health.

This clonotype has more than one count but fewer than ten. This chain links TRBV5-1 with TRBJ2-7; 12 positions agree with TRBD2. The CDR3 has 16 residues. With 3 bases clipped from V and 2 bases from J, the junction kept 6 bases outside the gene matches. Germline V gene data show CDR1 as SGHRS and CDR2 as YFSETQ. CDR3 DNA sequence: TGCGCCAGCAGCTGGAGGACTAGCGGGGTGCCCTACGAGCAGTACTTC. Its translation is CASSWRTSGVPYEQYF.

This clonotype was seen only a few times. The chain uses TRBV7-2 and TRBJ2-3; D gene ambiguous. V gave up 0 bases and J gave up 5 bases, with 9 bases separating them. The CDR3 runs to 14 residues. Germline V gene data show CDR1 as SGHTA and CDR2 as FQGNSA. CDR3 in amino acids: CASSLAGTVDTQYF. The CDR3 DNA reads TGTGCCAGCAGCTTAGCGGGAACTGTAGATACGCAGTATTTT. The variable domain in full, with the rest retrieved from reference TRBV7-2 and TRBJ2-3, is GAGVSQSPSNKVTEKGKDVELRCDPISGHTALYWYRQSLGQGLEFLIYFQGNSAPDKSGLPSDRFSAERTGGSVSTLTIQRTQQEDSAVYLCASSLAGTVDTQYFGPGTRLTVL.

The V and J genes are TRBV9 and TRBJ2-1, with TRBD2 matching 8 bases. V shed 4 bases, J shed 8 bases, and the junction held 11 bases outside the gene matches. CDR1 is SGDLS, CDR2 YYNGEE, per germline. The CDR3 contains 15 residues. CDR3 nucleotides: TGTGCCAGCAGCCCTTACCCTCGGGGGGGCCATGAGCAGTTCTTC. The encoded protein is CASSPYPRGGHEQFF.

The chain carries TRBV6-1 and TRBJ1-2; 10 nucleotides line up with TRBD1. Germline V gives CDR1 MNHNS, CDR2 SASEGT. The CDR3 runs 11 residues. V was clipped by 5 bases and J by 11 bases; unmatched bases: 2. The CDR3 is CASSRQGAYTF. The DNA of the CDR3 is TGTGCCAGCAGTCGACAGGGGGCGTACACCTTC.

The chain joins TRBV4-1 to TRBJ2-5; D is possibly TRBD1 (5 bases). The V end lost 2 bases, the J end lost 5 bases, and 12 bases lay between the germline ends. CDR1 MGHRA and CDR2 YSYEKL come from the germline V gene. The CDR3 is made up of 14 amino acids. This chain's CDR3 is CASSQQTEGETQYF. CDR3 nucleotide sequence: TGCGCCAGCAGCCAACAGACAGAAGGGGAGACCCAGTACTTC.